The 17 T cell receptor beta chains reported below all come from one sample, sequenced in a study of cytomegalovirus exposure and HLA in healthy donors. The PCR used 60 Vbeta and 13 Jbeta primers. The data were produced by immunoSEQ multiplex PCR, yet TCRdb's version contains in-frame clones alone and is incomplete. There are some 150,000 clones in the sample; 80% to 90% occur only once, and approximately 0.78% lies in the top ten. The sequenced sample consisted of PBMCs. The receptors stem from a woman aged 18-35 years in good health and CMV-seronegative.

The CDR3 DNA is TGTGCCAGCAGCCCCCGGACAGGACCTAACACTGAAGCTTTCTTT. Encoded protein: CASSPRTGPNTEAFF. This chain links TRBV11-3 with TRBJ1-1; 7 bases match TRBD1. CDR1 and CDR2 from the germline V gene are SGHNT and YENEEA. The CDR3 runs 15 residues. The V and J ends lost 5 bases and 2 bases, in that order; junction bases with no gene match: 8.

The rearrangement joins TRBV28 to TRBJ2-3; 10 bases agree with TRBD2. The CDR3 totals 15 residues. CDR1 is MDHEN and CDR2 is SYDVKM in the germline V gene. Trimming took 6 bases from V and 5 from J; bases not matched to a gene: 8. The CDR3 sequence is CASSRDGLAEDTQYF. Here the CDR3 DNA reads TGTGCCAGCAGCCGCGACGGACTAGCGGAAGATACGCAGTATTTT.

This rearrangement joins TRBV9 to TRBJ2-3, with TRBD2 matching over 9 bases. CDR1 is SGDLS and CDR2 is YYNGEE in the germline V gene. V dropped 0 bases and J dropped 3; count of bases not matched to a gene: 2. This CDR3 has 15 residues. The CDR3 reads CASSVETSGTDTQYF. CDR3 nucleotides: TGTGCCAGCAGCGTAGAAACTAGCGGGACAGATACGCAGTATTTT.

The chain recombines TRBV6-5 with TRBJ2-1; TRBD2 is a possible D gene (5 bases). CDR3 length equals 15 residues. CDR1 is MNHEY and CDR2 is SVGAGI in the germline V gene. V was shortened by 9 bases and J by 5 bases, with 20 bases between the two germline ends. The CDR3: CASRKDPAGHNEQFF. The CDR3 bases are TGTGCCAGTCGAAAGGATCCGGCGGGTCACAATGAGCAGTTCTTC.

The chain has TRBV12-5 and TRBJ2-3, with 11 bases matching TRBD2. The CDR3 covers 16 residues. Germline V CDR1 and CDR2: LGHNT, FRNRAP. V trimming: 1 base; J trimming: 6 bases; junction bases outside the gene matches: 6. The CDR3 DNA reads TGTGCTAGTGGTTTGGGACGACTAGCGGGATTGGATACGCAGTATTTT. Protein sequence: CASGLGRLAGLDTQYF.

This clone has just a few counts. The chain links TRBV6-4 to TRBJ2-2; D is unresolved. CDR1 is MRHNA, CDR2 SNTAGT, per germline. The CDR3 consists of 13 residues. Trimming took 4 bases from V and 0 from J, leaving 3 bases between them. CDR3 bases: TGTGCCAGCAGTGCAGCGAACACCGGGGAGCTGTTTTTT. It encodes CASSAANTGELFF.

The chain has TRBV18 and TRBJ1-5, with unresolved D. Germline lookup yields CDR1 KGHSH and CDR2 LQKENI. The CDR3 is 14 amino acids. The V end lost 4 bases, the J end lost 3 bases, and 10 bases lay between the germline ends. The CDR3 region is CASSRGQNNQPQHF. CDR3 nucleotides: TGTGCCAGCTCACGAGGCCAGAACAATCAGCCCCAGCATTTT.

The chain recombines TRBV2 with TRBJ2-7; D uncertain. This CDR3 has 13 amino acids. The V end was cut by 5 bases, the J end by 2 bases, with 10 bases between. Per the germline V gene, CDR1 is SNHLY and CDR2 is FYNNEI. In nucleotides, the CDR3 is TGTGCCAGCAGTCCTAGTTTTACCTACGAGCAGTACTTC. Amino acids: CASSPSFTYEQYF.

The chain carries TRBV7-8 and TRBJ2-3; 9 positions match TRBD2. Germline CDR1 reads SGHVS; CDR2 reads FQNEAQ. The CDR3 is 17 amino acids. Germline trimming cut 2 bases from V and 0 bases from J; bases unmatched to any gene: 6. The CDR3: CASSLLRSGRSTDTQYF. CDR3 nucleotides: TGTGCCAGCAGCTTATTACGTAGCGGGAGAAGCACAGATACGCAGTATTTT.

V is TRBV27 and J is TRBJ2-1, with 7 nucleotides matching TRBD2. V lost 1 base to trimming and J lost 6 bases; unmatched junction nucleotides: 3. Germline V lookup: CDR1 MNHEY, CDR2 SMNVEV (reference sequence). The CDR3 loop spans 14 amino acids. Here the CDR3 reads CASSLLAGGNEQFF. The CDR3 DNA sequence: TGTGCCAGCAGTTTATTAGCGGGCGGCAATGAGCAGTTCTTC.

The CDR3 DNA is TGTGCCAGCAGTCCCAGACAGGGGTCCGGCTACGAGCAGTACTTC. The encoded protein is CASSPRQGSGYEQYF. The chain employs TRBV28 and TRBJ2-7; 8 bases agree with TRBD1. This CDR3 comprises 15 residues. Germline trimming cut 5 bases from V and 3 bases from J; bases unmatched to any gene: 9. Per the germline V gene, CDR1 is MDHEN and CDR2 is SYDVKM. Full variable domain (missing parts from reference TRBV28 and TRBJ2-7): DVKVTQSSRYLVKRTGEKVFLECVQDMDHENMFWYRQDPGLGLRLIYFSYDVKMKEKGDIPEGYSVSREKKERFSLILESASTNQTSMYLCASSPRQGSGYEQYFGPGTRLTVT.

This sequence joins TRBV5-1 and TRBJ1-1; D unresolved. The CDR3 extends over 13 amino acids. The germline V and J ends were trimmed by 4 bases and 4 bases, with 11 bases remaining between them. CDR1 and CDR2 (germline): SGHRS, YFSETQ. CDR3 coding DNA: TGCGCCAGCAGCCGAGGGAGTAGCACTGAAGCTTTCTTT. Protein product: CASSRGSSTEAFF.

The J gene is TRBJ2-2, the V gene TRBV15; 8 bases agree with TRBD2. The CDR3 totals 17 residues. The germline CDR1 and CDR2 sequences are LNHNV and YYDKDF (reference sequence). Unmatched junction bases numbered 9, after V lost 0 bases and J lost 6 bases. The DNA for the CDR3 is TGTGCCACCAGCAGAGATCCGGCGGGAGGACTCTCCGGGGAGCTGTTTTTT. It is translated as CATSRDPAGGLSGELFF.

This chain links TRBV15 with TRBJ1-1; a weak D match, TRBD1 (5 bases). Germline V gene data show CDR1 as LNHNV and CDR2 as YYDKDF (reference sequence). The CDR3 length is 15 residues. Trimming pared 0 bases from V and 2 bases from J, leaving 10 bases between. The CDR3 protein is CATSRDGGGNTEAFF. DNA for the CDR3: TGTGCCACCAGCAGAGATGGGGGGGGAAACACTGAAGCTTTCTTT.

Written as DNA, the CDR3 is TGTGCCAGCAGCCGGGTGGGGGCTAGCGGCTACGAGCAGTACTTC. Protein: CASSRVGASGYEQYF. The genes are TRBV5-6 and TRBJ2-7; D is perhaps TRBD2 (7 bases). Germline values: CDR1 SGHDT, CDR2 YYEEEE. The CDR3 contains 15 residues. With 4 bases removed from V and 3 bases from J, the gap between germline ends came to 17 bases.

The J gene is TRBJ1-4, the V gene TRBV25-1, with 9 bases aligning to TRBD1. Germline-derived CDR1 and CDR2 are MGHDK and SYGVNS. After removal of 0 bases from V and 3 bases from J, the junction contained 2 bases not matched to a gene. This CDR3 comprises 16 residues. The CDR3 DNA reads TGTGCCAGCAGTGAATATAGGACAGGGGCTAATGAAAAACTGTTTTTT. It translates to CASSEYRTGANEKLFF.

The rearrangement uses TRBV9 and TRBJ1-1, with 8 bases matching TRBD1. V shed 4 bases and J 4 bases; nucleotides not matched to a gene: 12. The CDR3 has 16 residues. CDR1 is SGDLS, CDR2 YYNGEE, per germline. DNA of the CDR3: TGTGCCAGCAGCCTACGACAGGGGCCTCCGACCACTGAAGCTTTCTTT. As protein: CASSLRQGPPTTEAFF. Looking up the rest from reference TRBV9 and TRBJ1-1 gives the full variable domain: DSGVTQTPKHLITATGQRVTLRCSPRSGDLSVYWYQQSLDQGLQFLIQYYNGEERAKGNILERFSAQQFPDLHSELNLSSLELGDSALYFCASSLRQGPPTTEAFFGQGTRLTVV.